The rows below give T cell receptor beta chains drawn from one sample of a study of response to subunit inactivated influenza vaccine. Each CDR3 protein is one row after TCRdb ran MiXCR on the RT-PCR reads. The table records roughly 630,000 distinct CDR3 sequences, 12% to 15% of them present only once. The sequencing used PBMCs from blood, collected 14 days before vaccination. These receptors came from a man in his fifties who received an inactivated influenza vaccine. Each CDR3 is given with its conserved first and last residue. The D gene is left open where the match is weak. Clone size is given for some rows only: seen once, a few or many times, or a class if the clone is expanded.

j_call,clone_size,v_call,d_call,cdr3_nt,cdr3_aa
TRBJ2-1,NA,TRBV29-1,TRBD2,TGCAGCGTCCTTGGACTAGCGGGAGGGCCTTATGGTGAGCAGTTCTTC,CSVLGLAGGPYGEQFF
TRBJ2-7,many,TRBV4-1,TRBD1,TGCGCCAGCAGACAAACCGAGACAGGGACCTACGAGCAGTACTTC,CASRQTETGTYEQYF
TRBJ2-2,few,TRBV5-1,NA,TGCGCCAGCAGCTCACAGGCGCGGGAATTAGCCGGGGAGCTGTTTTTT,CASSSQARELAGELFF
TRBJ2-2,NA,TRBV12-3/TRBV12-4,NA,TGTGCCAGCACCATCCCGGGCGTACCCGGGGAGCTGTTTTTT,CASTIPGVPGELFF
TRBJ2-5,few,TRBV6-2/TRBV6-3,TRBD2,TGTGCCAGCAGATCGGGACTAAGGATGGAGACCCAGTACTTC,CASRSGLRMETQYF
TRBJ1-2,many,TRBV4-1,NA,TGCGCCAGCAGCCAAGACGACTTTATCGGGGGTTCTTATGGCTACACCTTC,CASSQDDFIGGSYGYTF
TRBJ2-1,NA,TRBV27,TRBD2,TGTGCCAGCAGTTTATACGCGGGGGGGGTTAATGAGCAGTTCTTC,CASSLYAGGVNEQFF
TRBJ1-5,NA,TRBV5-1,TRBD1,TGCGCCAGCAGCCAAGGGACAGCCGATAGCAATCAGCCCCAGCATTTT,CASSQGTADSNQPQHF
TRBJ1-5,NA,TRBV30,NA,TGTGCCTGGGGAAGGGGCTTCAATCAGCCCCAGCATTTT,CAWGRGFNQPQHF
TRBJ2-1,NA,TRBV12-3/TRBV12-4,TRBD1,TGTGCCAGCAGCTTTCCGGGACAGGGGCGCGATGAGCAGTTCTTC,CASSFPGQGRDEQFF
TRBJ2-7,NA,TRBV7-6,NA,TGTGCCAGCAGCTTAAACAGCGACTCTACCTACGAGCAGTACTTC,CASSLNSDSTYEQYF
TRBJ2-1,NA,TRBV11-2,NA,TGTGCCAGCGGTAGCGGAATCTACAATGAGCAGTTCTTC,CASGSGIYNEQFF
TRBJ2-1,many,TRBV12-3/TRBV12-4,NA,TGTGCCAGCAGTTTAACAGGGCTAAGCAATGAGCAGTTCTTC,CASSLTGLSNEQFF
TRBJ1-5,few,TRBV6-6,NA,TGTGCCAGCAAACAGAACTTTAATCAGCCCCAGCATTTT,CASKQNFNQPQHF